Shown below are 26 T cell receptor beta chains from a single sample sequenced in a study of blood T cell repertoires in COVID-19. Data came from immunoSEQ multiplex PCR; TCRdb stores just in-frame clones and leaves some out. The sample has approximately 37,000 clones; 89% are singletons. Sequenced material: peripheral blood. The receptors were gathered from a man between 50 and 59 years old with active COVID-19.

CDR3 sequence reads: CATSDSQLGLVSEQFF. The CDR3 DNA is TGTGCCACCAGTGATTCCCAACTGGGACTAGTGTCGGAGCAGTTCTTC. This chain joins TRBV24-1 and TRBJ2-1; 8 positions agree with TRBD2. The CDR3 covers 16 residues. The junction had 12 bases not matched to a gene; V was cut back by 2 bases and J by 10 bases. In germline, CDR1 is KGHDR, CDR2 SFDVKD.

This sequence joins TRBV3-1 (or the pseudogene TRBV3-2) and TRBJ1-3; TRBD1 matches 7 bases. Unmatched junction bases numbered 14, after V lost 6 bases and J lost 0 bases. Germline V CDR1 and CDR2: LGHDT, YNNKEL (reference sequence). CDR3 length: 18 amino acids. The DNA for the CDR3 is TGTGCCAGCAGTCGTACCGGGACAGCTAGAACCTCTGGAAACACCATATATTTT. It specifies CASSRTGTARTSGNTIYF.

This clone was detected only once. The V and J genes are TRBV5-1 and TRBJ1-3; D uncertain. This CDR3 has 15 amino acids. V lost 0 bases to trimming and J lost 0 bases, with 7 bases between them. CDR1 is SGHRS and CDR2 is YFSETQ in the germline V gene. This chain's CDR3 is CASSLAGISGNTIYF. DNA of the CDR3: TGCGCCAGCAGCTTGGCGGGGATCTCTGGAAACACCATATATTTT.

The chain combines TRBV29-1 with TRBJ2-1, with 9 bases matching TRBD2. Germline assignment: CDR1 SQVTM and CDR2 ANQGSEA. This CDR3 has 13 amino acids. The V and J ends lost 5 bases and 6 bases, in that order; junction bases with no gene match: 5. The CDR3 DNA follows: TGCAGCGTTAATAGCGGGAGTCCCAATGAGCAGTTCTTC. Residues: CSVNSGSPNEQFF.

The chain recombines TRBV30 with TRBJ1-1, with D tentatively TRBD1 (5 bases). Germline V CDR1 and CDR2: GTSNPN, SVGIG (reference sequence). The CDR3 covers 11 residues. Trimming shortened V by 4 bases and J by 9 bases, and 12 bases separated the two germline ends. The DNA of the CDR3 is TGTGCCTGGACGGAGGGGAGTAAAGCTTTCTTT. As protein: CAWTEGSKAFF.

This chain joins TRBV30 and TRBJ2-3; D may be TRBD2 (6 bases). The CDR3 sequence is 12 residues long. Trimming took 5 bases from V and 6 from J, leaving 12 bases between them. Germline CDR1 is GTSNPN and CDR2 is SVGIG (reference sequence). CDR3 sequence: CAWGLGGDTQYF. CDR3 DNA: TGTGCCTGGGGCTTGGGAGGTGATACGCAGTATTTT.

This clone occurred a few times. The V gene is TRBV7-3, the J gene TRBJ2-1, with 11 positions matching TRBD1. J was trimmed by 6 bases and V by 5 bases; bases with no gene match: 9. The V gene's germline CDR1 is SGHTA and CDR2 FQGTGA. CDR3 length: 16 residues. CDR3 bases: TGTGCCAGCAGCCTTAACCGGGACAGGGGGAGCAATGAGCAGTTCTTC. Amino acids: CASSLNRDRGSNEQFF. The variable domain in full, completed from reference TRBV7-3 and TRBJ2-1, reads GAGVSQTPSNKVTEKGKYVELRCDPISGHTALYWYRQSLGQGPEFLIYFQGTGAADDSGLPNDRFFAVRPEGSVSTLKIQRTERGDSAVYLCASSLNRDRGSNEQFFGPGTRLTVL.

The chain is built from TRBV18 and TRBJ1-2; unclear D gene. The V and J ends lost 6 bases and 1 base respectively, with 9 bases between them. Germline V gene data show CDR1 as KGHSH and CDR2 as LQKENI. The CDR3 contains 13 residues. As DNA, the CDR3 is TGTGCCAGCTCCCAACAGAATAACTATGGCTACACCTTC. Protein sequence: CASSQQNNYGYTF. Complete variable domain (other parts from reference TRBV18 and TRBJ1-2): NAGVMQNPRHLVRRRGQEARLRCSPMKGHSHVYWYRQLPEEGLKFMVYLQKENIIDESGMPKERFSAEFPKEGPSILRIQQVVRGDSAAYFCASSQQNNYGYTFGSGTRLTVV.

The rearrangement uses TRBV6-2 or TRBV6-3 and TRBJ1-5; no reliable D call. This CDR3 region has 14 residues. The V end was cut by 5 bases, the J end by 5 bases, with 13 bases between. CDR1 and CDR2 from the germline V gene are MNHEY and SVGEGT. In DNA form, the CDR3 reads TGTGCCAGCAGTGACCCGGGAGGGCATCAGCCCCAGCATTTT. This codes for CASSDPGGHQPQHF.

This clone was recorded a few times. The chain has TRBV30 and TRBJ1-1, with TRBD1 as a possible D gene (6 bases). Trimming shortened V by 8 bases and J by 1 base, and 11 bases separated the two germline ends. Per the germline V gene, CDR1 is GTSNPN and CDR2 is SVGIG (reference sequence). This CDR3 comprises 12 residues. The CDR3 sequence is CAGGQTNTEAFF. In nucleotides, the CDR3 is TGTGCCGGTGGACAGACGAACACTGAAGCTTTCTTT.

This clone was detected only a few times. This chain joins TRBV5-1 and TRBJ1-5; 8 bases match TRBD1. V lost 4 bases, J lost 5 bases, and 11 bases stayed unmatched. The CDR3 consists of 16 residues. CDR1 is SGHRS, CDR2 YFSETQ, per germline. The CDR3 region is CASSLAPRGLDQPQHF. CDR3 DNA sequence: TGCGCCAGCAGCCTGGCTCCCAGGGGGCTTGATCAGCCCCAGCATTTT. Supplemented by reference TRBV5-1 and TRBJ1-5, the full variable domain reads KAGVTQTPRYLIKTRGQQVTLSCSPISGHRSVSWYQQTPGQGLQFLFEYFSETQRNKGNFPGRFSGRQFSNSRSEMNVSTLELGDSALYLCASSLAPRGLDQPQHFGDGTRLSIL.

This chain uses TRBV27 with TRBJ1-1; TRBD1 is a possible D gene (6 bases). Germline V gene data show CDR1 as MNHEY and CDR2 as SMNVEV (reference sequence). V dropped 6 bases and J dropped 8 bases, with 13 bases sitting between them. This CDR3 has 12 residues. The CDR3 nucleotides read TGTGCCAGCAGATCCGGACAGTCCGAAGCTTTCTTT. Its translation is CASRSGQSEAFF.

This clone is a singleton in its sample. The gene calls are TRBV19 and TRBJ1-5; 9 bases fit TRBD1. In germline, CDR1 is LNHDA, CDR2 SQIVND (reference sequence). The CDR3 loop spans 16 amino acids. Germline trimming cut 1 base from V and 4 bases from J; bases unmatched to any gene: 5. The DNA for the CDR3 is TGTGCCAGTAGTATAGGAAGGGACAGGGCGAATCAGCCCCAGCATTTT. Its protein product is CASSIGRDRANQPQHF.

J is TRBJ1-5 and V is TRBV28, with D hard to call. CDR1 and CDR2 (germline): MDHEN, SYDVKM. The length of the CDR3 is 13 residues. The V end was cut by 5 bases, the J end by 7 bases, with 12 bases between. CDR3 in amino acids: CASSPNFWQPQHF. The CDR3, as DNA: TGTGCCAGCAGTCCCAACTTTTGGCAGCCCCAGCATTTT.

J is TRBJ1-1 and V is TRBV7-2; possible D gene TRBD1, 6 bases. Trimming removed 6 bases at V and 4 bases at J, with 15 bases between. The CDR3 has 14 amino acids. Germline CDR1 is SGHTA and CDR2 is FQGNSA. CDR3 DNA sequence: TGTGCCAGCAGGAGACCGGGACACTCCACTGAAGCTTTCTTT. Translation gives CASRRPGHSTEAFF.

This clone was seen many times. The genes are TRBV11-3 and TRBJ2-7; TRBD1 might be the D (6 bases). This CDR3 spans 11 amino acids. Per germline, CDR1 SGHNT and CDR2 YENEEA. The V end lost 9 bases, the J end lost 2 bases, and 8 bases lay between the germline ends. Here the CDR3 DNA reads TGTGCCAGTGGGACACCCTACGAGCAGTACTTC. It translates to CASGTPYEQYF.

The chain uses TRBV25-1 and TRBJ2-1, with TRBD1 identical over 7 bases. Germline values: CDR1 MGHDK, CDR2 SYGVNS. V lost 1 base and J lost 8; bases outside the gene matches: 8. The length of the CDR3 is 15 residues. CDR3 DNA: TGTGCCAGCAGTGAATTTGGGACAGTGAACGATGAGCAGTTCTTC. It codes for CASSEFGTVNDEQFF. The full variable domain, completed using reference TRBV25-1 and TRBJ2-1, is EADIYQTPRYLVIGTGKKITLECSQTMGHDKMYWYQQDPGMELHLIHYSYGVNSTEKGDLSSESTVSRIRTEHFPLTLESARPSHTSQYLCASSEFGTVNDEQFFGPGTRLTVL.

The chain combines TRBV6-5 with TRBJ2-7, with D perhaps TRBD1 (6 bases). Germline CDR1 and CDR2: MNHEY and SVGAGI. The V end lost 8 bases, the J end lost 0 bases, and 11 bases lay between the germline ends. This CDR3 comprises 13 residues. This chain's CDR3 is CASAQGSSYEQYF. In nucleotides, the CDR3 is TGTGCCAGCGCCCAGGGGAGCTCCTACGAGCAGTACTTC.

This chain joins TRBV11-3 and TRBJ2-3, with D possibly matching TRBD2 (6 bases). CDR3 length: 15 residues. Deletions cut 5 bases from V and 0 bases from J, with 12 bases between. Germline CDR1 SGHNT, CDR2 YENEEA. In nucleotides, the CDR3 is TGTGCCAGCAGCCTGGCCGGGACTAGCACAGATACGCAGTATTTT. This translates into CASSLAGTSTDTQYF.

This CDR3 reads CASSRQGLEQYF. The CDR3 DNA sequence: TGTGCCAGCAGCAGACAGGGGCTCGAGCAGTACTTC. The J gene is TRBJ2-7, the V gene TRBV11-2; 8 bases match TRBD1. Germline CDR1 and CDR2: SGHAT and FQNNGV. V dropped 5 bases and J dropped 6; count of bases not matched to a gene: 3. The CDR3 totals 12 residues.

This chain joins TRBV15 and TRBJ2-2; TRBD1 matches 7 bases. Germline values: CDR1 LNHNV, CDR2 YYDKDF (reference sequence). This CDR3 spans 16 amino acids. J gave up 2 bases and V 3 bases, and 6 bases lay outside the gene matches. CDR3 sequence: CATSRKGTDNTGELFF. The DNA for the CDR3 is TGTGCCACCAGCAGGAAAGGGACAGATAACACCGGGGAGCTGTTTTTT.

This clone is medium-sized in the sample. The V call is TRBV29-1, the J call TRBJ1-2; perhaps TRBD1 as D (5 bases). The germline CDR1 and CDR2 sequences are SQVTM and ANQGSEA. The CDR3 sequence is 14 residues long. V gave up 0 bases and J gave up 2 bases, with 10 bases separating them. DNA for the CDR3: TGCAGCGTTGAAGATTCGGACAACAACTATGGCTACACCTTC. It encodes CSVEDSDNNYGYTF.

The V gene is TRBV7-9, the J gene TRBJ2-7, with TRBD1 matching 10 bases. Trimming removed 5 bases from V and 7 bases from J; junction bases left unmatched: 8. This CDR3 region has 14 residues. Germline CDR1 and CDR2: SEHNR and FQNEAQ (reference sequence). CDR3 residues: CASSPGTGAREQYF. The DNA for the CDR3 is TGTGCCAGCAGCCCCGGGACAGGGGCTCGGGAGCAGTACTTC. The full variable domain, in which reference TRBV7-9 and TRBJ2-7 provide the parts outside the CDR3, is DTGVSQNPRHKITKRGQNVTFRCDPISEHNRLYWYRQTLGQGPEFLTYFQNEAQLEKSRLLSDRFSAERPKGSFSTLEIQRTEQGDSAMYLCASSPGTGAREQYFGPGTRLTVT.

The chain carries TRBV6-2 or TRBV6-3 and TRBJ2-7, with 12 bases aligning to TRBD2. Germline lookup yields CDR1 MNHEY and CDR2 SVGEGT. V lost 5 bases to trimming and J lost 5 bases; unmatched junction nucleotides: 4. This CDR3 contains 14 residues. The CDR3 loop is CASSNGLAGNEQYF. CDR3 DNA sequence: TGTGCCAGCAGTAATGGACTAGCGGGAAACGAGCAGTACTTC.

CDR3 nucleotides: TGTGCCAGCAGTTCCGCCCTCTGGGCAGGGGGTGGTTCACCCCTCCACTTT. This sequence encodes CASSSALWAGGGSPLHF. The chain joins TRBV28 to TRBJ1-6; 7 nucleotides match TRBD1. This CDR3 is 17 amino acids long. V dropped 4 bases and J dropped 9; count of bases not matched to a gene: 15. Germline V gene lookup returns CDR1 MDHEN and CDR2 SYDVKM.

The V call is TRBV30, the J call TRBJ1-1; D gene uncertain. The germline V gene has CDR1 GTSNPN and CDR2 SVGIG (reference sequence). This CDR3 comprises 14 residues. Between the trimmed V and J ends, which lost 0 bases and 0 bases, there was a span of 8 bases. CDR3 region: CAWSVGEVNTEAFF. The DNA of the CDR3 is TGTGCCTGGAGTGTAGGAGAAGTGAACACTGAAGCTTTCTTT.